The source of this T cell receptor (beta chain) is a study of blood T cell repertoires in COVID-19. Only in-frame clones appear in the TCRdb table, and some are missing; sequencing was by immunoSEQ multiplex PCR. This sample has about 200,000 clones, with about four fifths found just once. V lost 0 bases, J lost 3 bases, and 7 bases lay in between. Germline V gene lookup returns CDR1 SGHRS and CDR2 YFSETQ. This CDR3 region has 13 residues. This clone appeared a few times. This chain connects TRBV5-1 to TRBJ2-7, with D possibly TRBD1 on 6 matching bases. Sequencing was performed on peripheral blood. This TCR derives from a woman in her fifties or sixties with acute or convalescent COVID-19. The CDR3, as DNA: TGCGCCAGCAGCTTGGGGGACAACTACGAGCAGTACTTC. It yields the protein CASSLGDNYEQYF. Combining the CDR3 with reference TRBV5-1 and TRBJ2-7 gives the whole variable domain KAGVTQTPRYLIKTRGQQVTLSCSPISGHRSVSWYQQTPGQGLQFLFEYFSETQRNKGNFPGRFSGRQFSNSRSEMNVSTLELGDSALYLCASSLGDNYEQYFGPGTRLTVT.